This entry lists 2 T cell receptor beta chains sequenced from one sample in a study of blood T cell repertoires in COVID-19. Produced via immunoSEQ multiplex PCR; TCRdb's table is partial and in-frame only. This repertoire shows some 130,000 clones, 80% found once; its top ten account for 1.9%. Sequenced material: peripheral blood. The receptors shown here come from a man aged 70 or older with acute or convalescent COVID-19.

The genes are TRBV7-9 and TRBJ2-1, with D possibly being TRBD2 (7 bases). V was pared by 2 bases and J by 7 bases, with 12 bases between. Germline V gene sequence: CDR1 SEHNR, CDR2 FQNEAQ (reference sequence). This CDR3 has 14 amino acids. The CDR3 DNA follows: TGTGCCAGCAGCTTACTACAGGGAGGGAATGAGCAGTTCTTC. This translates into CASSLLQGGNEQFF.

The chain uses TRBV5-6 and TRBJ2-2, with TRBD1 identical over 12 bases. V trimming: 4 bases; J trimming: 5 bases; junction bases outside the gene matches: 9. The germline gives CDR1 SGHDT, CDR2 YYEEEE. This CDR3 comprises 17 residues. The CDR3 reads CASSLGQGASGTGELFF. CDR3 DNA sequence: TGTGCCAGCAGCCTGGGACAGGGGGCGTCCGGGACCGGGGAGCTGTTTTTT.